The rows below give T cell receptor beta chains drawn from one sample of a study of blood T cells in healthy people across ages. TCRdb re-called the 5' RACE reads with MiXCR, one entry per CDR3 protein. The sample shows 550,000 to 650,000 distinct CDR3 sequences, about 30% of them seen only once. The sample taken for sequencing was blood. Every receptor here comes from a woman older than 75 in good health. The CDR3 runs from the conserved cysteine through the conserved F or W. The D gene is left open where the match is weak. Some rows mark clone size as missing; the rest say once, few, many or name a class of expanded clone.

clone_size | j_call | v_call | d_call | cdr3_nt | cdr3_aa
NA | TRBJ2-7 | TRBV29-1 | NA | TGCAGCGTCCCGGCCAGGGCCGAGCAGTACTTC | CSVPARAEQYF
many | TRBJ2-4 | TRBV9 | TRBD2 | TGTGCCAGCAGCGTGGGGAGGGGAAACATTCAGTACTTC | CASSVGRGNIQYF
many | TRBJ2-7 | TRBV6-5 | TRBD2 | TGTGCCAGCACCAAAGCGGGGGGATTATACGAGCAGTACTTC | CASTKAGGLYEQYF
NA | TRBJ2-2 | TRBV6-1 | TRBD1 | TGTGCCAGTCCCGAGAGGTCCCAGGGGGAACCGAACACCGGGGAGCTGTTTTTT | CASPERSQGEPNTGELFF
many | TRBJ2-5 | TRBV4-2 | NA | TGTGCCAGCAGCCAAGGGGGCCAGGAAGTCGGAGAGACCCAGTACTTC | CASSQGGQEVGETQYF
NA | TRBJ1-1 | TRBV11-1 | NA | TGTGCCAGCAGCTCAGGCCACTTGGGGGACACTGAAGCTTTCTTT | CASSSGHLGDTEAFF
many | TRBJ2-7 | TRBV12-3/TRBV12-4 | NA | TGTGCCAGCAGTGCCACCCCCAGGGGATACGAGCAGTACTTC | CASSATPRGYEQYF
NA | TRBJ2-5 | TRBV7-6 | TRBD2 | TGTGCCAGCAGCTTAGGTAGCGGGGGAACGGGGGAGACCCAGTACTTC | CASSLGSGGTGETQYF
many | TRBJ2-3 | TRBV29-1 | NA | TGCAGCGTTCTAAGAACAGATACGCAGTATTTT | CSVLRTDTQYF
many | TRBJ1-1 | TRBV27 | TRBD1 | TGTGCCAGCGAAACCCGGACAGGGGGCCGCGCTGAAGCTTTCTTT | CASETRTGGRAEAFF
few | TRBJ2-3 | TRBV12-3/TRBV12-4 | NA | TGTGCCAGCAGTGCCGGGACTCCTCCCACAGATACGCAGTATTTT | CASSAGTPPTDTQYF
many | TRBJ2-1 | TRBV24-1 | TRBD2 | TGTGCCACCAGTGATGCCGGGACTAGCGGCGGTTATGAGCAGTTCTTC | CATSDAGTSGGYEQFF
NA | TRBJ2-6 | TRBV7-2 | NA | TGTGCCAGCAGACCCGCGCGCTCTGGGGCCAACGTCCTGACTTTC | CASRPARSGANVLTF
many | TRBJ1-2 | TRBV13 | NA | TGTGCCAGCACCTCTGGGCTCGGGTATAACTATGGCTACACCTTC | CASTSGLGYNYGYTF
NA | TRBJ2-1 | TRBV7-2 | TRBD2 | TGTGCCAGCATGACTAGCGGGGGGAACAGTGGGCAGTTCTTC | CASMTSGGNSGQFF
few | TRBJ1-5 | TRBV27 | TRBD1 | TGTGCCAGCAGTCAGATCCGGACAGGGCTTACGAATCAGCCCCAGCATTTT | CASSQIRTGLTNQPQHF
few | TRBJ1-5 | TRBV3-1 | NA | TGTGCCAGCGGCCAGGGCCCTTATAGCAATCAGCCCCAGCATTTT | CASGQGPYSNQPQHF
few | TRBJ2-7 | TRBV7-2 | TRBD2 | TGTGCCAGCAGCTTCGGCGGGGGGGCGAACGATGAGCAGTACTTC | CASSFGGGANDEQYF
NA | TRBJ2-7 | TRBV5-1 | TRBD2 | TGCGCCAGCAGCTGGGGGACTAGCGGGTACGAGCAGTACTTC | CASSWGTSGYEQYF
NA | TRBJ2-1 | TRBV19 | NA | TGTGCCAGTAGTACCGGAGCGGGCCTCTCCTACAATGAGCAGTTCTTC | CASSTGAGLSYNEQFF
many | TRBJ2-3 | TRBV4-1 | TRBD2 | TGCGCCAGCAGCCCCTCAAAGCGGGGGGGTAGCACAGATACGCAGTATTTT | CASSPSKRGGSTDTQYF
many | TRBJ1-2 | TRBV10-3 | NA | TGTGCCATCAGTGAGTCGGGCACCTTCGGGTATGGCTACACCTTC | CAISESGTFGYGYTF
many | TRBJ2-3 | TRBV6-1 | TRBD2 | TGTGCCAGCGTGCAGATGGCGGGGGGGACGAAAGATACGCAGTATTTT | CASVQMAGGTKDTQYF
once | TRBJ1-3 | TRBV15 | TRBD1 | TGTGCCACCAACAGAGAGACACAGGGGGCTGGAAACACCATATATTTT | CATNRETQGAGNTIYF
many | TRBJ2-5 | TRBV20-1 | NA | TGCAGTGGTAACGGAAAGGGGTTAGAGACCCAGTACTTC | CSGNGKGLETQYF
NA | TRBJ2-3 | TRBV10-3 | NA | TGTGCCATCATGCTGACTAGCACAGATACGCAGTATTTT | CAIMLTSTDTQYF
once | TRBJ1-5 | TRBV20-1 | TRBD1 | TGCGGTGCTAGAGATTCCACAAGGACAGGTAGCAATCAGCCCCAGCATTTT | CGARDSTRTGSNQPQHF
once | TRBJ2-2 | TRBV11-2 | NA | TGTGCCAGCAGCTTGGGTAGGAGCACCGGGGAGCTGTTTTTT | CASSLGRSTGELFF
few | TRBJ2-2 | TRBV5-1 | NA | TGCGCCAGCAGCTTGGGAGCAGGGTCATCCGGGGAGCTGTTTTTT | CASSLGAGSSGELFF
few | TRBJ1-6 | TRBV20-1 | TRBD1 | TGCAGTGCTAGAGTCACAGGGGATGTACCCCTCCACTTT | CSARVTGDVPLHF
many | TRBJ2-3 | TRBV6-1 | TRBD1 | TGTGCCAGCATTACCGGGACAGGGGCCACAGATACGCAGTATTTT | CASITGTGATDTQYF
NA | TRBJ1-1 | TRBV7-8 | NA | TGTGCCAGCAGCTTAGAGTGGATGGACAGAGAAGCTTTCTTT | CASSLEWMDREAFF
NA | TRBJ2-1 | TRBV7-3 | TRBD2 | TGTGCCAGACCGGGACTAGCGGGAGGATGGTCCTACAATGAGCAGTTCTTC | CARPGLAGGWSYNEQFF
NA | TRBJ1-5 | TRBV6-1 | NA | TGTGCCAGCAGTGAAGCGGGGGGGGGCAATCAGCCCCAGCATTTT | CASSEAGGGNQPQHF
many | TRBJ2-7 | TRBV18 | TRBD2 | TGTGCCAGCTCATCAGGCGGGAGGAGGGAAGGTTCCGAGCAGTACTTC | CASSSGGRREGSEQYF
few | TRBJ2-7 | TRBV30 | TRBD1 | TGTGCCTGGAATCGGGACAGGGGCTTCGCCGAGCAGTACTTC | CAWNRDRGFAEQYF
many | TRBJ2-1 | TRBV15 | NA | TGTGCCACCAGCAGAGGGACTCTGGGGAATGAGCAGTTCTTC | CATSRGTLGNEQFF
many | TRBJ2-3 | TRBV7-9 | NA | TGTGCCAGCAGCCCCGGGACCGTTATCACAGATACGCAGTATTTT | CASSPGTVITDTQYF
few | TRBJ2-4 | TRBV20-1 | NA | TGCAGTGCTAGTAGCCCAGGGGGAGGCAAAAACATTCAGTACTTC | CSASSPGGGKNIQYF
NA | TRBJ2-1 | TRBV11-2 | TRBD2 | TGTGCCAGCAGCTTGATCGGGATTAGCGGGGCCAATGAGCGGTTCTTC | CASSLIGISGANERFF
many | TRBJ2-3 | TRBV20-1 | NA | TGCAGTGCTACCCGCGGGGGCGGCACAGATACGCAGTATTTT | CSATRGGGTDTQYF
few | TRBJ1-2 | TRBV6-6 | TRBD1 | TGTGCCAGCAGTTACCGGGACAGGGGGTTAGGCAACTATGGCTACACCTTC | CASSYRDRGLGNYGYTF
many | TRBJ2-7 | TRBV27 | NA | TGTGCCAGCAGTTTGGTCCCAGGGGCCACCCACGAGCAGTACTTC | CASSLVPGATHEQYF
NA | TRBJ2-1 | TRBV3-1 | TRBD1 | TGTGCCAGCAGCCAAGGTGGGACAGGGGGGAACATTCAGTTCTTC | CASSQGGTGGNIQFF
NA | TRBJ1-5 | TRBV5-1 | NA | TGCGCCAGCAGCCCGGGGAGTAACCTCGGCAATCAGCCCCAGCATTTT | CASSPGSNLGNQPQHF
NA | TRBJ2-3 | TRBV12-3/TRBV12-4 | NA | TGTGCCAGCAGTGCTTCCCGGGAAAGGGGAGATGTGCAATATTTT | CASSASRERGDVQYF